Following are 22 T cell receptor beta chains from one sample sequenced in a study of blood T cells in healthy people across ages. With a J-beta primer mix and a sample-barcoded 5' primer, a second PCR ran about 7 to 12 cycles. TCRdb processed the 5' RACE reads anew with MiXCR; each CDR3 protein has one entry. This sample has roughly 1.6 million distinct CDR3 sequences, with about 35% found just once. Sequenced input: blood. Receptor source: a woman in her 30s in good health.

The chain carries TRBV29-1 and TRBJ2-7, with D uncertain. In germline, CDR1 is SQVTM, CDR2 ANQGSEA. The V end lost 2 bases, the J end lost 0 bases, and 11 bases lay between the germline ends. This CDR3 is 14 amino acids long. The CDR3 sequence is CSVERFTGSYEQYF. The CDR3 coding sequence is TGCAGCGTTGAACGCTTCACTGGCTCCTACGAGCAGTACTTC.

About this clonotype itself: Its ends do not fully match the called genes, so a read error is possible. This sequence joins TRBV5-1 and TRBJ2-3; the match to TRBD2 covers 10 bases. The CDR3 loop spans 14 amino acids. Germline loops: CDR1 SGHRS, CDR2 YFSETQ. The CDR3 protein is CTSSSGRATDTQYF. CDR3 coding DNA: TGCACCAGCTCCAGCGGGAGGGCCACAGATACGCAGTATTTT.

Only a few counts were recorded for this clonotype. The CDR3 here is CATRTGGAGELFF. Here the CDR3 DNA reads TGTGCCACCCGAACAGGGGGGGCCGGGGAGCTGTTTTTT. The chain joins TRBV19 to TRBJ2-2; D possibly corresponds to TRBD1 (8 bases). The CDR3 is 13 amino acids. The germline CDR1 and CDR2 sequences are LNHDA and SQIVND (reference sequence). The V and J ends lost 10 bases and 6 bases respectively, with 15 bases between them. The whole variable domain, remainder taken from reference TRBV19 and TRBJ2-2, is DGGITQSPKYLFRKEGQNVTLSCEQNLNHDAMYWYRQDPGQGLRLIYYSQIVNDFQKGDIAEGYSVSREKKESFPLTVTSAQKNPTAFYLCATRTGGAGELFFGEGSRLTVL.

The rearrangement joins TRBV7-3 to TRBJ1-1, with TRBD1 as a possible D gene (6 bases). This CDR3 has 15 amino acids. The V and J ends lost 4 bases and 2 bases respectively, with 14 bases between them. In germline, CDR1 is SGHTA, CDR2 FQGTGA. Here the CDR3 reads CASSSVPGQNTEAFF. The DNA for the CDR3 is TGTGCCAGCAGCTCCGTCCCGGGACAAAACACTGAAGCTTTCTTT.

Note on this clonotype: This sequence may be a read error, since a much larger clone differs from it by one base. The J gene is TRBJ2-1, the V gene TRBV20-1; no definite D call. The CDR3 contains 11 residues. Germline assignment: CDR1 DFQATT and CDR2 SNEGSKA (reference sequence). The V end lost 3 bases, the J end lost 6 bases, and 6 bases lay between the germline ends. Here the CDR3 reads CSASGPNEQFF. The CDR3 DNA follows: TGCAGTGCTAGCGGACCCAATGAGCAGTTCTTC.

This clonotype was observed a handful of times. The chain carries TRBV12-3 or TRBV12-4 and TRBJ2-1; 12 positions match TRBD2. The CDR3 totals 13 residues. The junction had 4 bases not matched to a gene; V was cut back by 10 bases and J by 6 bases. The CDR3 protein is CANRGLAGNEQFF. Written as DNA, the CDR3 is TGTGCCAACAGGGGACTAGCGGGCAATGAGCAGTTCTTC.

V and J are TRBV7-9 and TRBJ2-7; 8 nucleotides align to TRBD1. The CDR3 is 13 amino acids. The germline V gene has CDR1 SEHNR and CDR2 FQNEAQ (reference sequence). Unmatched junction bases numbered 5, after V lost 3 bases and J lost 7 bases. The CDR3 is CASSFQGAWEQYF. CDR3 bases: TGTGCCAGCAGCTTCCAGGGGGCCTGGGAGCAGTACTTC.

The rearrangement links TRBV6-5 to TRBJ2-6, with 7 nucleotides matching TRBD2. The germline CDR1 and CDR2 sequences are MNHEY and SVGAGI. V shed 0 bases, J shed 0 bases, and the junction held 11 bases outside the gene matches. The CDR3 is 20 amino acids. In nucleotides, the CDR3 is TGTGCCAGCAGTTACTCTCTGGTACGGGGGGAGCGCTCTGGGGCCAACGTCCTGACTTTC. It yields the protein CASSYSLVRGERSGANVLTF.

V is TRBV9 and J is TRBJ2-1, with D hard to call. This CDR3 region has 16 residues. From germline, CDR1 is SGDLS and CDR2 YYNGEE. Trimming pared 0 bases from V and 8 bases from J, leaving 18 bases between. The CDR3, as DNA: TGTGCCAGCAGCGTAGCGCTACTTCCCAGCGTAGATGAGCAGTTCTTC. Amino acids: CASSVALLPSVDEQFF.

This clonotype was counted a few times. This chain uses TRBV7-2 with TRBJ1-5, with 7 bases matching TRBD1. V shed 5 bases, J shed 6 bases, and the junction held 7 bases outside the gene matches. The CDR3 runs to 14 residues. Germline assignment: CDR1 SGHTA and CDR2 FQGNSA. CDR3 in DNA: TGTGCCAGCAGCCATGACAGGGCGGGTCAGCCCCAGCATTTT. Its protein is CASSHDRAGQPQHF.

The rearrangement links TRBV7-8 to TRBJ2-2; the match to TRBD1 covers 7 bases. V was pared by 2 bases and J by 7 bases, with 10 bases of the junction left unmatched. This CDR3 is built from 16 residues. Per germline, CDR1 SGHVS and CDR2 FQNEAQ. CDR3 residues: CASSLPTGAGGGELFF. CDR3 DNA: TGTGCCAGCAGCTTACCCACAGGGGCAGGAGGCGGGGAGCTGTTTTTT. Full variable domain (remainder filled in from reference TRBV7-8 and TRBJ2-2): GAGVSQSPRYKVAKRGQDVALRCDPISGHVSLFWYQQALGQGPEFLTYFQNEAQLDKSGLPSDRFFAERPEGSVSTLKIQRTQQEDSAVYLCASSLPTGAGGGELFFGEGSRLTVL.

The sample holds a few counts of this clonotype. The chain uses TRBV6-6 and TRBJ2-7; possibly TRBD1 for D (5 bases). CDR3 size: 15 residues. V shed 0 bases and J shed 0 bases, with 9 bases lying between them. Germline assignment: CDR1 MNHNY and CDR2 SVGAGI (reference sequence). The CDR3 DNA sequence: TGTGCCAGCAGTTACTCTCTCGACAGCTCCTACGAGCAGTACTTC. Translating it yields CASSYSLDSSYEQYF.

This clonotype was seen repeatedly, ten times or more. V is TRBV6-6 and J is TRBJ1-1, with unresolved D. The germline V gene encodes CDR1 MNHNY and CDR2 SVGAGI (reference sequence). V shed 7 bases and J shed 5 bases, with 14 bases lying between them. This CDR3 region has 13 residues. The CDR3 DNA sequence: TGTGCCAGCACCACCCCAGGAGGGACTGAAGCTTTCTTT. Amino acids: CASTTPGGTEAFF.

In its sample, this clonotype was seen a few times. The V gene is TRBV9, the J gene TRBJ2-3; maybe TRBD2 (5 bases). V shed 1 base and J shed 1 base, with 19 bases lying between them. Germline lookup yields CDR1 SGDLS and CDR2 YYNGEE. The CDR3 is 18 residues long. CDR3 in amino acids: CASSVSFGLISGTDTQYF. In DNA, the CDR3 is TGTGCCAGCAGCGTAAGTTTTGGACTTATATCTGGCACAGATACGCAGTATTTT.

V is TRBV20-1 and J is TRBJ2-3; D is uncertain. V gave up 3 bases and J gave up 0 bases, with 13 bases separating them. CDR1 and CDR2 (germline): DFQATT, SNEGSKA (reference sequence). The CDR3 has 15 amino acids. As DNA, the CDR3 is TGCAGTGCTAGGGTTGCGCGGAAGAGCACAGATACGCAGTATTTT. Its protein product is CSARVARKSTDTQYF.

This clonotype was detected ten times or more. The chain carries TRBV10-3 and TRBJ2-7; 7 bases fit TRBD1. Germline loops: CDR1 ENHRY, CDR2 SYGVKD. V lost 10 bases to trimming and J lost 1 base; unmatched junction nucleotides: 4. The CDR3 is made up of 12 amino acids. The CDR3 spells CATQGVSYEQYF. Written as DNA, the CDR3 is TGTGCCACGCAGGGGGTGTCCTACGAGCAGTACTTC.

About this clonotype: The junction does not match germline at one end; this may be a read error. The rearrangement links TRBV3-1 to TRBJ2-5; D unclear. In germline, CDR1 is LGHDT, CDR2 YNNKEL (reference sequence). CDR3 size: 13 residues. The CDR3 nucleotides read TGCGCCAGCAGCCAGAATTCTTCTAGAAACCAGTACTTC. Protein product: CASSQNSSRNQYF.

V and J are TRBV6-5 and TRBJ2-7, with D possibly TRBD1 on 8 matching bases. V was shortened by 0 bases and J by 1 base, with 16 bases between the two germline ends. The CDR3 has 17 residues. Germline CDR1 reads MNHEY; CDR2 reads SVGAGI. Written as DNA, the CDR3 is TGTGCCAGCAGTTACTCGAGCGGGACAGGTATATCCTACGAGCAGTACTTC. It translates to CASSYSSGTGISYEQYF.

CDR3 nucleotides: TGTGCCAGCAGCCCCCCGACCGAGTACAATGAGCAGTTCTTC. Translated, it gives CASSPPTEYNEQFF. The chain has TRBV7-9 and TRBJ2-1; no clear D. Germline loops: CDR1 SEHNR, CDR2 FQNEAQ (reference sequence). CDR3 length: 14 residues. Deletions cut 5 bases from V and 4 bases from J, with 12 bases between.

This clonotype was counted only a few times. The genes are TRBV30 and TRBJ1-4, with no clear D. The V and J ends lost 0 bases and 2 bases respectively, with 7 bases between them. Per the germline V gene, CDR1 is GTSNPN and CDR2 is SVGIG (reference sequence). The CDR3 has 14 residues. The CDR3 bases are TGTGCCTGGAGTGTATGGGGTACTAATGAAAAACTGTTTTTT. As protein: CAWSVWGTNEKLFF.

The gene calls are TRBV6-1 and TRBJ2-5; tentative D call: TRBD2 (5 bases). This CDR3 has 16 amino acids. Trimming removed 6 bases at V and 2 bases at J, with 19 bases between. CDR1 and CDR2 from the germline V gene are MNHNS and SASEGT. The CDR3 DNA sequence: TGTGCCAGCAGCCAAGGGAGCAAGCCCTCACAAGAGACCCAGTACTTC. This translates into CASSQGSKPSQETQYF.

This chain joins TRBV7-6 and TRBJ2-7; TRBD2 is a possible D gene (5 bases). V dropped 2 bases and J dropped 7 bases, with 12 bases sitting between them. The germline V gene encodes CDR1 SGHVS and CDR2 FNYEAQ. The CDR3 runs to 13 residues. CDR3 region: CASSLSFGEEQYF. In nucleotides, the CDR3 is TGTGCCAGCAGCTTATCTTTCGGGGAAGAGCAGTACTTC.